The clone carrying this T cell receptor (beta chain) was seen a handful of times. Its antigen is undetermined. Using RNA transcripts as the source, TCR beta CDR3 regions were amplified. HTBI primers were employed in a first-round RT-PCR of the TCR CDR3. TCRdb redid the calling of the multiplex PCR reads with MiXCR, one entry per CDR3 protein. There are 380,000 or so distinct CDR3 sequences in the sample; approximately 12% occur only once, and less than 25% lies in the top ten. In making diagnoses, clinical symptoms, serum thyroxine and TRAb, thyroid ultrasound and orbital computed tomography were all used. This sample was included in a study of T cells in Graves' hyperthyroidism and ophthalmopathy. Study-wide points: Stable hyperthyroidism and ophthalmopathy were separated using 13 V-J signatures. In blood, most of the thyroid clonotypes expanded above 0.001 were also present.

V dropped 3 bases and J dropped 0 bases, with 9 bases sitting between them. The germline V gene has CDR1 LNHDA and CDR2 SQIVND (reference sequence). This CDR3 has 15 amino acids. This receptor was identified in a man aged 30-40 years with Graves' hyperthyroidism that later progressed to Graves' ophthalmopathy. Sequencing input: blood. The chain recombines TRBV19 with TRBJ1-5; D is undetermined. CDR3 nucleotides: TGTGCCAGTAGTATCGCCCAAGATAGCAATCAGCCCCAGCATTTT. Translation: CASSIAQDSNQPQHF.